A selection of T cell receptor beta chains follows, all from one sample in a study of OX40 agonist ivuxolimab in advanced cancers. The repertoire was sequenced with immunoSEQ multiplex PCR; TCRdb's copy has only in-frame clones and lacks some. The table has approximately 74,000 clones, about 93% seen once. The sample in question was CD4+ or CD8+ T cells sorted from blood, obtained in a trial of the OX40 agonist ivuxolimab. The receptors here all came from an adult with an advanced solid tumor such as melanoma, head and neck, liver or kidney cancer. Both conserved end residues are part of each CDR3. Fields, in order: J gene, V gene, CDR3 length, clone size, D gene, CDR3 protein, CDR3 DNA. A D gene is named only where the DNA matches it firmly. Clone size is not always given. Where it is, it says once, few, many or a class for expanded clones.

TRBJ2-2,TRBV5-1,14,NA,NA,CASSLQVNTGELFF,TGCGCCAGCAGCCTGCAGGTGAACACCGGGGAGCTGTTTTTT
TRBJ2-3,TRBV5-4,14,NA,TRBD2,CASQAGAAPDTQYF,TGTGCCAGCCAAGCGGGAGCCGCCCCAGATACGCAGTATTTT
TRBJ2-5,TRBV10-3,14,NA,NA,CAISGQGPYETQYF,TGTGCCATCAGTGGCCAGGGTCCCTATGAGACCCAGTACTTC
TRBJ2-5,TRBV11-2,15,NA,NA,CASSFSRALQETQYF,TGTGCCAGCAGTTTCTCGAGAGCCCTACAAGAGACCCAGTACTTC
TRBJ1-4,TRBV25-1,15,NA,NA,CASKIGGGANEKLFF,TGTGCCAGCAAGATTGGGGGAGGTGCTAATGAAAAACTGTTTTTT
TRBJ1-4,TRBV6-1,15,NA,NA,CASKVPLATNEKLFF,TGTGCCAGCAAGGTCCCACTTGCAACTAATGAAAAACTGTTTTTT
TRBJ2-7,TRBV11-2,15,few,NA,CASSLITAKGSGQYF,TGTGCCAGCAGCTTAATCACTGCCAAAGGGTCAGGGCAGTACTTC
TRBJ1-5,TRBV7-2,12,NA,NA,CASSLNRVPQHF,TGTGCCAGCAGCTTAAACAGGGTCCCCCAGCATTTT
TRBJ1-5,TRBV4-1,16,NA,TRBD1,CASSQGLQGAGQPQHF,TGCGCCAGCAGCCAAGGATTACAGGGGGCAGGTCAGCCCCAGCATTTT
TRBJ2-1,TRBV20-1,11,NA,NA,CSPPGRNEQFF,TGCAGTCCCCCTGGCAGGAATGAGCAGTTCTTC
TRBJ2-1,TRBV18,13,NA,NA,CASSPPTGRVEFF,TGTGCCAGCTCACCCCCCACGGGAAGGGTTGAGTTCTTC
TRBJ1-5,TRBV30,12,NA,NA,CAWSVGGQPQHF,TGTGCCTGGAGTGTAGGAGGACAGCCCCAGCATTTT
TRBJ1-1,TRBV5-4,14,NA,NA,CASSGGLPDTEAFF,TGTGCCAGCAGCGGGGGACTCCCGGACACTGAAGCTTTCTTT
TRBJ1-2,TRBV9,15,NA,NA,CASSVGTADFYGYTF,TGTGCCAGCAGCGTAGGGACAGCGGACTTCTATGGCTACACCTTC
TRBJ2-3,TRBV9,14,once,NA,CASSVGYSTDTQYF,TGTGCCAGCAGCGTAGGTTACAGCACAGATACGCAGTATTTT
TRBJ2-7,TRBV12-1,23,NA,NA,CASSFKARLIWRGLAGEVCEQYF,TGTGCCAGCAGCTTTAAGGCGCGCCTTATTTGGAGGGGGCTAGCGGGAGAGGTCTGCGAGCAGTACTTC
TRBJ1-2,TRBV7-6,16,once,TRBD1,CASSLEGKGGPYGYTF,TGTGCCAGCAGCTTAGAGGGGAAAGGGGGCCCTTATGGCTACACCTTC
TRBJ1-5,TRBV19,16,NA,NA,CASSISGTKSNQPQHF,TGTGCCAGTAGTATTTCTGGAACTAAAAGCAATCAGCCCCAGCATTTT
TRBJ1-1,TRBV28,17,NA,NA,CASRPRGRGPSGTEAFF,TGTGCCAGCCGCCCCAGGGGTAGAGGGCCTTCAGGCACTGAAGCTTTCTTT
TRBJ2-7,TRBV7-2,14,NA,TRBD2,CASSLGASGYEQYF,TGTGCCAGCAGCTTAGGAGCTAGCGGCTACGAGCAGTACTTC
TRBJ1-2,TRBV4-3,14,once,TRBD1,CASSQDRGQSWRSF,TGCGCCAGCAGCCAAGATAGGGGGCAATCTTGGCGGTCCTTC
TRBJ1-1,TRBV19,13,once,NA,CASKPVSRSEAFF,TGTGCCAGTAAACCGGTTAGTCGGTCTGAAGCTTTCTTT
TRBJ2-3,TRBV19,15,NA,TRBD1,CASSRDREKTDTQYF,TGTGCCAGTAGTCGGGACAGGGAAAAAACAGATACGCAGTATTTT
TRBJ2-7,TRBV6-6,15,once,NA,CASSYSIPGPYEQYF,TGTGCCAGCAGTTACTCGATCCCGGGACCCTACGAGCAGTACTTC
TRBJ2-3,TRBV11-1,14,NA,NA,CASSPTTTPDTQYF,TGTGCCAGCAGCCCGACGACGACCCCAGATACGCAGTATTTT
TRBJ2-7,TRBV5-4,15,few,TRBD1,CASSLGTGVIPEQYF,TGTGCCAGCAGCTTGGGGACAGGGGTCATACCCGAGCAGTACTTC
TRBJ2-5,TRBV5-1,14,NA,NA,CASSLGTEGETQYF,TGCGCCAGCAGCTTGGGGACAGAGGGGGAGACCCAGTACTTC
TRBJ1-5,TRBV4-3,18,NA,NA,CASSQDLFSGRDNQPQHF,TGCGCCAGCAGCCAAGATCTTTTCTCTGGGAGAGATAATCAGCCCCAGCATTTT
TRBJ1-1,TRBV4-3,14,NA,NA,CASSQEGENTEAFF,TGCGCCAGCAGCCAAGAGGGGGAGAACACTGAAGCTTTCTTT
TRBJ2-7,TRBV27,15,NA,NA,CASSLSNGGSYEQYF,TGTGCCAGCAGTTTATCGAACGGGGGCTCCTACGAGCAGTACTTC
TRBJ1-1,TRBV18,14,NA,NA,CASSYTGMRSEAFF,TGTGCCAGCTCGTACACAGGGATGAGGTCTGAAGCTTTCTTT
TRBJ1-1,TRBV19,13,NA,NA,CASRRGVNTEAFF,TGTGCCAGTCGCCGGGGGGTGAACACTGAAGCTTTCTTT
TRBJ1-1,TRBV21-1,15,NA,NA,CASSSPGEMNTEAFF,TGTGCCAGCAGCTCCCCAGGGGAAATGAACACTGAAGCTTTCTTT
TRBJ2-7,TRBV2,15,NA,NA,CASSASGTSSYEQYF,TGTGCCAGCAGCGCCTCCGGGACGAGTTCCTACGAGCAGTACTTC
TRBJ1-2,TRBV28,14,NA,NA,CASSLSTGSYGYTF,TGTGCCAGCAGTTTAAGTACAGGGTCCTATGGCTACACCTTC
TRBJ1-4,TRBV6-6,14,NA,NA,CASSPTATNEKLFF,TGTGCCAGCAGCCCGACAGCGACTAATGAAAAACTGTTTTTT
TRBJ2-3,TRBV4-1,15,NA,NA,CASSQASSGTDTQYF,TGCGCCAGCAGCCAAGCTTCTAGCGGCACAGATACGCAGTATTTT
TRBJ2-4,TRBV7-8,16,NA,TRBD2,CASSLAGGGRGYIQYF,TGTGCCAGCAGCTTGGCCGGCGGCGGGAGGGGGTACATTCAGTACTTC
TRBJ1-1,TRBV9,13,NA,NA,CASSVDWDTEAFF,TGTGCCAGCAGCGTAGATTGGGACACTGAAGCTTTCTTT
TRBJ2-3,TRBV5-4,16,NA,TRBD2,CASSLGGRAATDTQYF,TGTGCCAGCAGCTTGGGAGGGAGGGCCGCAACAGATACGCAGTATTTT